The 24 T cell receptor beta chains given below trace back to one sample, sequenced in a study of CD8+ T cells in alopecia areata. Extracted RNA was reverse transcribed into cDNA, the sequencing template. Sequenced by immunoSEQ multiplex PCR; TCRdb stores in-frame clones only, minus some. The sample holds about 200,000 clones, more than 55% seen once. The sample taken for sequencing was CD8+ T cells sorted from blood. The receptors originated from a human donor in good health.

In this sample, this clone turned up a few times. V and J are TRBV4-1 and TRBJ1-5; D is undetermined. Germline CDR1 and CDR2: MGHRA and YSYEKL. The CDR3 loop spans 15 amino acids. V gave up 4 bases and J gave up 0 bases, with 10 bases separating them. CDR3 DNA sequence: TGCGCCAGCAGCCCCGGCCCGGTTAGCAATCAGCCCCAGCATTTT. Translating gives CASSPGPVSNQPQHF.

This clone came up a few times. V is TRBV6-6 and J is TRBJ1-1; the D gene is possibly TRBD1 (6 bases). CDR1 and CDR2 (germline): MNHNY, SVGAGI (reference sequence). The ends were cut back, 5 bases at V and 3 bases at J, with 13 bases in the middle. The CDR3 contains 14 residues. In DNA form, the CDR3 reads TGTGCCAGCAGTGACACCGCAGGGGACACTGAAGCTTTCTTT. This encodes CASSDTAGDTEAFF.

Comments on this clone: This sample includes further DNA sequences coding for the same CDR3. V usage is TRBV5-1 and J usage is TRBJ1-1; D remains ambiguous. The V end was cut by 1 base, the J end by 1 base, with 5 bases between. The length of the CDR3 is 13 residues. Germline V lookup: CDR1 SGHRS, CDR2 YFSETQ. In DNA form, the CDR3 reads TGCGCCAGCAGCTTGAAGGGGAACACTGAAGCTTTCTTT. Amino acids: CASSLKGNTEAFF.

The chain couples TRBV13 to TRBJ1-5; the D gene is possibly TRBD1 (5 bases). Trimming pared 5 bases from V and 5 bases from J, leaving 7 bases between. Germline loops: CDR1 PRHDT, CDR2 FYEKMQ (reference sequence). CDR3 length: 12 amino acids. The CDR3 is CASSVRDQPQHF. For the CDR3, the DNA is TGTGCCAGCAGCGTCAGGGATCAGCCCCAGCATTTT. The entire variable domain, with the rest obtained from reference TRBV13 and TRBJ1-5, is as follows: AAGVIQSPRHLIKEKRETATLKCYPIPRHDTVYWYQQGPGQDPQFLISFYEKMQSDKGSIPDRFSAQQFSDYHSELNMSSLELGDSALYFCASSVRDQPQHFGDGTRLSIL.

The chain couples TRBV9 to TRBJ2-7; D might be TRBD1 (6 bases). CDR1 SGDLS and CDR2 YYNGEE come from the germline V gene. Between the trimmed V and J ends, which lost 0 bases and 3 bases, there was a span of 13 bases. The CDR3 runs to 15 residues. CDR3 nucleotides: TGTGCCAGCAGCGTAGAATGGGGGCCTTTCTACGAGCAGTACTTC. Protein sequence: CASSVEWGPFYEQYF.

This clone was counted a few times. The chain links TRBV19 to TRBJ2-4; D is perhaps TRBD2 (6 bases). In germline, CDR1 is LNHDA, CDR2 SQIVND (reference sequence). The CDR3 consists of 13 residues. The V end was cut by 2 bases, the J end by 6 bases, with 8 bases between. As DNA, the CDR3 is TGTGCCAGTAGTATAATGGGGGGAAACATTCAGTACTTC. Protein product: CASSIMGGNIQYF.

This chain joins TRBV6-5 and TRBJ1-1; unclear D gene. Germline assignment: CDR1 MNHEY and CDR2 SVGAGI. The CDR3 contains 16 residues. V shed 2 bases and J shed 0 bases, with 13 bases lying between them. The CDR3, as DNA: TGTGCCAGCAGTTACGTGGGAGGAGGAATGAACACTGAAGCTTTCTTT. This codes for CASSYVGGGMNTEAFF.

This clone has just a few counts. This chain links TRBV12-5 with TRBJ1-3, with no clear D. The CDR3 contains 18 residues. V was pared by 0 bases and J by 2 bases, with 17 bases between. Germline assignment: CDR1 LGHNT and CDR2 FRNRAP. The CDR3 sequence: CASGLVLPVRYAGNTIYF. The CDR3, as DNA: TGTGCTAGTGGTTTGGTACTCCCAGTGAGGTATGCTGGAAACACCATATATTTT.

This clone occurred a few times. The chain joins TRBV27 to TRBJ2-5, with TRBD1 matching over 8 bases. This CDR3 contains 17 residues. CDR1 and CDR2 from the germline V gene are MNHEY and SMNVEV (reference sequence). After removal of 0 bases from V and 5 bases from J, the junction contained 11 bases not matched to a gene. For the CDR3, the DNA is TGTGCCAGCAGTTTATCAGCCAGGGGGCTTATGCAGGAGACCCAGTACTTC. Residues: CASSLSARGLMQETQYF.

The V gene is TRBV4-1, the J gene TRBJ2-1; either TRBD1 or TRBD2 may fit D (5 bases each). The ends were cut back, 0 bases at V and 2 bases at J, with 11 bases in the middle. The CDR3 loop spans 16 amino acids. CDR1 is MGHRA, CDR2 YSYEKL, per germline. The CDR3 DNA reads TGCGCCAGCAGCCAAGAAGTTGGGGGAACCTACAATGAGCAGTTCTTC. Residues: CASSQEVGGTYNEQFF.

This clone showed up many times. This chain connects TRBV6-5 to TRBJ1-5, with D tentatively TRBD1 (5 bases). The V end lost 4 bases, the J end lost 1 base, and 11 bases lay between the germline ends. The CDR3 is made up of 15 amino acids. Germline V lookup: CDR1 MNHEY, CDR2 SVGAGI. The CDR3 protein is CASSWAGSSNQPQHF. CDR3 sequence (DNA): TGTGCCAGCAGTTGGGCAGGGTCCAGCAATCAGCCCCAGCATTTT.

In its sample, this clone was seen a few times. The chain uses TRBV29-1 and TRBJ2-7; D call uncertain. Germline CDR1 is SQVTM and CDR2 is ANQGSEA. The CDR3 has 11 amino acids. Deletions cut 1 base from V and 6 bases from J, with 7 bases between. The CDR3 coding sequence is TGCAGCGTTGAAGGGGCTGGCGAGCAGTACTTC. Translation: CSVEGAGEQYF.

This clone turned up a few times. The gene calls are TRBV29-1 and TRBJ2-7; D call uncertain. This CDR3 is built from 12 residues. The germline V gene encodes CDR1 SQVTM and CDR2 ANQGSEA. Trimming cost V 1 base and J 4 bases, with 8 bases left between them. Written as DNA, the CDR3 is TGCAGCGTTGAAGTGGGGAAATACGAGCAGTACTTC. Translation: CSVEVGKYEQYF.

This sequence joins TRBV2 and TRBJ1-5; D unclear. V was clipped by 3 bases and J by 0 bases, with 6 bases between them. There are 14 residues in the CDR3. Germline values: CDR1 SNHLY, CDR2 FYNNEI. The DNA for the CDR3 is TGTGCCAGCAGTGACGGTTATAGCAATCAGCCCCAGCATTTT. It encodes CASSDGYSNQPQHF.

This clone has more than one count but fewer than ten. The V call is TRBV29-1, the J call TRBJ2-3; D may be TRBD1 (7 bases). The CDR3 runs to 13 residues. The germline gives CDR1 SQVTM, CDR2 ANQGSEA. Between the trimmed V and J ends, which lost 6 bases and 0 bases, there was a span of 10 bases. CDR3 sequence: CSVAGQSTDTQYF. The DNA of the CDR3 is TGCAGCGTCGCGGGACAGAGCACAGATACGCAGTATTTT.

The V and J genes are TRBV25-1 and TRBJ1-2, with D maybe TRBD1 (6 bases). The CDR3 has 13 amino acids. V was clipped by 7 bases and J by 5 bases, with 14 bases between them. CDR1 is MGHDK, CDR2 SYGVNS, per germline. CDR3 DNA sequence: TGTGCCAGCAATGGGGGACATGCATATGGCTACACCTTC. Residues: CASNGGHAYGYTF.

This clone came up a few times. V and J are TRBV29-1 and TRBJ2-3, with D uncertain. This CDR3 contains 12 residues. With 7 bases removed from V and 10 bases from J, the gap between germline ends came to 18 bases. In germline, CDR1 is SQVTM, CDR2 ANQGSEA. CDR3 DNA sequence: TGCAGCGCTGTGTTTATCTCTCTCGCGCAGTATTTT. Translating it yields CSAVFISLAQYF.

V gene TRBV15 combines with J gene TRBJ2-7; D call uncertain. This CDR3 is built from 14 residues. Looked up from germline, CDR1 is LNHNV and CDR2 is YYDKDF (reference sequence). Trimming took off 5 bases at V and 5 bases at J, with 16 bases between the two ends. The CDR3 bases are TGTGCCACCAGCGGAAGGACGGCTAAGAACGAGCAGTACTTC. It specifies CATSGRTAKNEQYF.

The V and J genes are TRBV5-1 and TRBJ1-1; the D gene is possibly TRBD1 (5 bases). Looked up from germline, CDR1 is SGHRS and CDR2 is YFSETQ. The CDR3 contains 13 residues. V was shortened by 4 bases and J by 0 bases, with 7 bases between the two germline ends. The CDR3 protein is CASSGDLNTEAFF. The CDR3 DNA sequence: TGCGCCAGCAGCGGGGACCTGAACACTGAAGCTTTCTTT.

V usage is TRBV5-6 and J usage is TRBJ1-2; D is possibly TRBD1 (5 bases). V lost 4 bases and J 0 bases, leaving 16 bases between the germline ends. The CDR3 extends over 16 amino acids. Germline CDR1 reads SGHDT; CDR2 reads YYEEEE. This CDR3 reads CASSPLPMGANYGYTF. The CDR3 DNA is TGTGCCAGCAGCCCGTTACCAATGGGGGCTAACTATGGCTACACCTTC.

This clone was picked up a small number of times. The chain is built from TRBV18 and TRBJ2-7, with D tentatively TRBD1 (6 bases). Germline CDR1 and CDR2: KGHSH and LQKENI. Trimming removed 6 bases at V and 4 bases at J, with 13 bases between. The length of the CDR3 is 13 residues. The CDR3, as DNA: TGTGCCAGCTCGCCTACGGACAGTTACGAGCAGTACTTC. This translates into CASSPTDSYEQYF.

The J gene is TRBJ2-1, the V gene TRBV27, with 7 nucleotides matching TRBD2. V shed 5 bases, J shed 9 bases, and the junction held 7 bases outside the gene matches. The length of the CDR3 is 13 residues. Germline V CDR1 and CDR2: MNHEY, SMNVEV (reference sequence). This CDR3 is CASSPGGYGEQFF. CDR3 nucleotides: TGTGCCAGCAGTCCCGGGGGGTACGGTGAGCAGTTCTTC.

This clone was observed a handful of times. The V call is TRBV29-1, the J call TRBJ2-7; TRBD1 is a possible D gene (5 bases). Germline V gene lookup returns CDR1 SQVTM and CDR2 ANQGSEA. V was trimmed by 6 bases and J by 3 bases, leaving 12 bases between them. The CDR3 has 12 residues. The CDR3 loop reads CSVITGVYEQYF. The CDR3 region has the DNA TGCAGCGTCATTACAGGAGTCTACGAGCAGTACTTC.

The V gene is TRBV27, the J gene TRBJ1-5; D not certain. The CDR3 contains 14 residues. The germline V gene encodes CDR1 MNHEY and CDR2 SMNVEV (reference sequence). Trimming took 2 bases from V and 3 from J, leaving 8 bases between them. The CDR3 is CASSLSPANQPQHF. Here the CDR3 DNA reads TGTGCCAGCAGTTTAAGTCCAGCCAATCAGCCCCAGCATTTT.